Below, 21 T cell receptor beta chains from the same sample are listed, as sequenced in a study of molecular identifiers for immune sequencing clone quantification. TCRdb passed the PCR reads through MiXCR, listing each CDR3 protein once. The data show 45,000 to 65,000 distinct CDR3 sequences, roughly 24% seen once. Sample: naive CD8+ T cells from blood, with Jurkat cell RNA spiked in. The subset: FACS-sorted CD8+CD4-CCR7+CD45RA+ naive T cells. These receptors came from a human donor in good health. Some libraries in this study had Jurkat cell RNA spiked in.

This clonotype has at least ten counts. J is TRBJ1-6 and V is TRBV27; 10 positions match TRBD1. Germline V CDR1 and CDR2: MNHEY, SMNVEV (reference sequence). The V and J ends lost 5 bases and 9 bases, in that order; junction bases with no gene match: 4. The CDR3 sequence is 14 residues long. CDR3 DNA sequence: TGTGCCAGCAGTGGGGGGACAGGGGTTTCACCCCTCCACTTT. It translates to CASSGGTGVSPLHF.

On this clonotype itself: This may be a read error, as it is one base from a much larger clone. The CDR3 is CASSCLGGEAFF. The DNA of the CDR3 is TGTGCCAGCAGCTGTTTAGGGGGCGAAGCTTTCTTT. The chain carries TRBV5-5 and TRBJ1-1; TRBD1 matches at 7 bases. Per the germline V gene, CDR1 is SGHKS and CDR2 is YYEKEE (reference sequence). The CDR3 consists of 12 residues. V was pared by 3 bases and J by 8 bases, with 4 bases of the junction left unmatched.

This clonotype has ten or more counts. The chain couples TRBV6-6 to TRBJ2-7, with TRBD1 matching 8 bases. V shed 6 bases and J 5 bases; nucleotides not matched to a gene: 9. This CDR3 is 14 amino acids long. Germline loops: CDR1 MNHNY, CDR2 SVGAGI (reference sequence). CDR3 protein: CASRQTQTGDEQYF. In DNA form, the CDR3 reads TGTGCCAGCAGGCAGACACAGACAGGGGACGAGCAGTACTTC.

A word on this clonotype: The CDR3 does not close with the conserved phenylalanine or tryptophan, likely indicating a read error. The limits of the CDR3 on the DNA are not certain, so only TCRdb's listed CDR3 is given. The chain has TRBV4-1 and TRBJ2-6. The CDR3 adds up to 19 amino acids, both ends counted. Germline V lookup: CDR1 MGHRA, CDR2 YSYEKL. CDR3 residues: CASSQESRLSLSGANVLTL.

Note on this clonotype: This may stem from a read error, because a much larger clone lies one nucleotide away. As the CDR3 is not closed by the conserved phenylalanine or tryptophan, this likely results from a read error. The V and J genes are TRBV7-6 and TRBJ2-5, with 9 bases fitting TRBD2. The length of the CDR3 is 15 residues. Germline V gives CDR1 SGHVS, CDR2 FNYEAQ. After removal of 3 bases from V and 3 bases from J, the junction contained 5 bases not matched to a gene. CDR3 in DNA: TGTGCCAGCAGCTTGTTGGGACTAGCCGAAGAGACCCAGTACTCC. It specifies CASSLLGLAEETQYS.

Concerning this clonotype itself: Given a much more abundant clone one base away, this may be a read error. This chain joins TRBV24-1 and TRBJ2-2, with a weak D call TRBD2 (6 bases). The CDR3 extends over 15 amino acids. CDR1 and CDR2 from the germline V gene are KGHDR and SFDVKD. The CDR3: CATSDSGRSTGDLFF. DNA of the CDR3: TGTGCCACCAGTGATTCCGGCAGAAGTACGGGGGACCTGTTTTTT.

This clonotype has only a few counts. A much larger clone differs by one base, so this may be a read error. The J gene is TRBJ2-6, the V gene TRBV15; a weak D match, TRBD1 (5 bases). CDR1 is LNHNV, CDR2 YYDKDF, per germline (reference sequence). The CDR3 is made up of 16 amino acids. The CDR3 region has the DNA TGTGCCACCAGCAGAGAGGAGTCCTCTGGGGCCAACGTCCCGACTTTC. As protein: CATSREESSGANVPTF. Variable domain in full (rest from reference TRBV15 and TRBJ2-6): DAMVIQNPRYQVTQFGKPVTLSCSQTLNHNVMYWYQQKSSQAPKLLFHYYDKDFNNEADTPDNFQSRRPNTSFCFLDIRSPGLGDTAMYLCATSREESSGANVPTFGAGSRLTVL.

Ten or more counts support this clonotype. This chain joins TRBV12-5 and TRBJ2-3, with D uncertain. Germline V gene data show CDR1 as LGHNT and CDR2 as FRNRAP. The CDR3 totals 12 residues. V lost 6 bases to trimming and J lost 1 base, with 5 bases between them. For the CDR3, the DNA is TGTGCTAGTGGGTATGGCACAGATACGCAGTATTTT. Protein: CASGYGTDTQYF.

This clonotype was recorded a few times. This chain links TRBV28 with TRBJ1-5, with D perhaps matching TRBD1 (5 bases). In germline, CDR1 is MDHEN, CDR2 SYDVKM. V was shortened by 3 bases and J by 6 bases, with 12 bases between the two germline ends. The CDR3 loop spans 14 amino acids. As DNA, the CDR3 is TGTGCCAGCAGTTTGTTGGGGGGTGGTCAGCCCCAGCATTTT. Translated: CASSLLGGGQPQHF.

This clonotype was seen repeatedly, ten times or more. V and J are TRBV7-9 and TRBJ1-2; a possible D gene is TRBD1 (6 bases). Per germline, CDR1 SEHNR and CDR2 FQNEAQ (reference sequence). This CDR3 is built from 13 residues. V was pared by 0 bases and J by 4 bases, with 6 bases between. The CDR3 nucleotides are TGTGCCAGCAGCTTAGCGGACAGCTATGGCTACACCTTC. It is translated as CASSLADSYGYTF.

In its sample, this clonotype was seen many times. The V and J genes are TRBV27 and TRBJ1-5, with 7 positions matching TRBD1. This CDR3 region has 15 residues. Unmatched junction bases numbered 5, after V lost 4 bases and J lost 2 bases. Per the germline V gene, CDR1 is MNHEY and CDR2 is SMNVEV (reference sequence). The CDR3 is CASSYTGQGNQPQHF. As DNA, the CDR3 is TGTGCCAGCAGTTATACCGGACAGGGCAATCAGCCCCAGCATTTT.

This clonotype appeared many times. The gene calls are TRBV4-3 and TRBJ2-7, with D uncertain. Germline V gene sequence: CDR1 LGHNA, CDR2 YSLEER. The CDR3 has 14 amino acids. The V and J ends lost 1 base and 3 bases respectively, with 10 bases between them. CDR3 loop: CASSQVRWGYEQYF. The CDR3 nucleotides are TGCGCCAGCAGCCAAGTCAGGTGGGGCTACGAGCAGTACTTC.

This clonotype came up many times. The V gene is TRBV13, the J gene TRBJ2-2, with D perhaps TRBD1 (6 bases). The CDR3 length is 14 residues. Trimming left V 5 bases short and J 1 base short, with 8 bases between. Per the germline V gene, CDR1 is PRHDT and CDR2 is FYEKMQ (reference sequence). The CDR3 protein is CASSGQQNTGELFF. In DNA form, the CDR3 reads TGTGCCAGCAGCGGACAGCAGAACACCGGGGAGCTGTTTTTT.

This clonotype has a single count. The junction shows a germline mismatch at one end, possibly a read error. CDR3 residues: CASSLRDYSNQRQHF. CDR3 bases: TGTGCCAGCAGCTTGCGGGATTATAGCAATCAGCGCCAGCATTTT. The chain joins TRBV5-6 to TRBJ1-5; D is ambiguous. Germline V CDR1 and CDR2: SGHDT, YYEEEE. This CDR3 has 15 amino acids.

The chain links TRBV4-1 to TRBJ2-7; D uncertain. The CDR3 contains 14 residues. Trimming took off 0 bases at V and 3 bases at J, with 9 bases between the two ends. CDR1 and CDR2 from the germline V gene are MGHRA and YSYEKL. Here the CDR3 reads CASSQEGRVYEQYF. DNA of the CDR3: TGCGCCAGCAGCCAAGAAGGAAGGGTCTACGAGCAGTACTTC.

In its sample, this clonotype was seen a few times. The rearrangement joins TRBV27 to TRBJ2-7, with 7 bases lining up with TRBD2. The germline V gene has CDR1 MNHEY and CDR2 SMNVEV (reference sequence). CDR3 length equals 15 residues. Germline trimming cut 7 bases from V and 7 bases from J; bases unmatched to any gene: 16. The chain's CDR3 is CASKSRGGPWGEQYF. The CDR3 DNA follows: TGTGCCAGCAAGTCTCGGGGAGGGCCATGGGGAGAGCAGTACTTC.

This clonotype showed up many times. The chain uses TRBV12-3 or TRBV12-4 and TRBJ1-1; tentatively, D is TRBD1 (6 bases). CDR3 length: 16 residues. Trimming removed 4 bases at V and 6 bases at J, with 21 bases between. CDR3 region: CASSSISGGEVAEAFF. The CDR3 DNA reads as TGTGCCAGCAGTTCGATTTCGGGGGGCGAAGTGGCTGAAGCTTTCTTT.

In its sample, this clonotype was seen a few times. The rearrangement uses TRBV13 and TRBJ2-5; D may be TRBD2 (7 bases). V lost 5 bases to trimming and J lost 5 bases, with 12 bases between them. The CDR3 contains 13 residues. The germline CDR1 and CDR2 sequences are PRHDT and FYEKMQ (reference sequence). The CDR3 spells CASSTGGTETQYF. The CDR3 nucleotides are TGTGCCAGCAGCACGGGGGGCACGGAGACCCAGTACTTC.

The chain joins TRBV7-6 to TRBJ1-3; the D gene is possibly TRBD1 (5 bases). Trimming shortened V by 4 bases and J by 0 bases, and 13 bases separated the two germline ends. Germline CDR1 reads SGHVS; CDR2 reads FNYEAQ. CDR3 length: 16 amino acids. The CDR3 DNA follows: TGTGCCAGCAGCTATCTGGGGGGGAGCTCTGGAAACACCATATATTTT. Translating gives CASSYLGGSSGNTIYF. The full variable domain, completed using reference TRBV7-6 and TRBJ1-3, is GAGVSQSPRYKVTKRGQDVALRCDPISGHVSLYWYRQALGQGPEFLTYFNYEAQQDKSGLPNDRFSAERPEGSISTLTIQRTEQRDSAMYRCASSYLGGSSGNTIYFGEGSWLTVV.

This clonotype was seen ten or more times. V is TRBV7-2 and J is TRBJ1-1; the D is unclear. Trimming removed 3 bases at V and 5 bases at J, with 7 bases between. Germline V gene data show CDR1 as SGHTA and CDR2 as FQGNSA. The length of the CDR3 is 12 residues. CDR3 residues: CASSFAETEAFF. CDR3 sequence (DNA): TGTGCCAGCAGCTTCGCGGAGACTGAAGCTTTCTTT.

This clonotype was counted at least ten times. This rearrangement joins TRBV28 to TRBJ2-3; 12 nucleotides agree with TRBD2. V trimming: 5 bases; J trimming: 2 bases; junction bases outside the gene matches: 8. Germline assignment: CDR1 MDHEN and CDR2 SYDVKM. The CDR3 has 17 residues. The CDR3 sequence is CASSLTLAGGNTDTQYF. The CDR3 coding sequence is TGTGCCAGCAGTCTTACCCTAGCGGGAGGGAACACAGATACGCAGTATTTT.